This T cell receptor beta chain originates from a study of T cell repertoires in cytomegalovirus infection. Overall study context: Recently identified HLA-C-restricted and well-studied HLA-B-restricted CMV epitopes were used. Public TCR beta signatures provided an indication of both CMV infection and a matching HLA type.

This CDR3 spans 16 amino acids. Trimming cost V 6 bases and J 0 bases, with 14 bases left between them. TCRdb redid the calling of the reads with MiXCR, one entry per CDR3 protein. The sample includes some 940,000 distinct CDR3 sequences, around 31% of them seen just once. Study results and limitations: The cumulative frequency of public TCR beta families distinguished individuals who carried CMV together with the relevant HLA. The response measured ex vivo was dominated by TCR beta clonotypes (HLA-C-restricted and CMV-specific).

The sample holds a few counts of this clonotype. Its matching antigen is unknown. The TCR was taken from a human donor in good health (CMV status not recorded). Some clones in this sample may be carry-over from other donors' samples. Specimen: cultured CD8+ T cells from PBMCs, collected from culture after CMV antigen stimulation. The genes are TRBV12-3 or TRBV12-4 and TRBJ1-4, with no clear D. CDR3 in DNA: TGTGCCAGCAGCTCCAGTCGGGGTGCAACTAATGAAAAACTGTTTTTT. Its translation: CASSSSRGATNEKLFF.